This is a list of T cell receptor beta chains from one sample in a study of PD-1 blockade in classical Hodgkin lymphoma. Produced via immunoSEQ multiplex PCR; TCRdb's table is partial and in-frame only. The table lists tens of thousands of clones, 90% of them singletons, with 2.5% to 3.5% in the top ten. The sample in question was peripheral blood mononuclear cells (PBMCs), obtained before the fourth cycle of nivolumab. These receptors were obtained from a human donor with classical Hodgkin lymphoma. Each CDR3 is given with its conserved first and last residue. D genes are given only for firm matches. Not all rows give a size; the values are once, few, many and, for expanded clones, a class.

size	V	J	D	length	CDR3	DNA
.	TRBV4-1	TRBJ2-7	.	16	CASSQAQRGPSYEQYF	TGCGCCAGCAGCCAAGCTCAGAGAGGCCCCTCCTACGAGCAGTACTTC
.	TRBV15	TRBJ1-4	.	13	CATRGGFGEKLFF	TGTGCCACCCGAGGGGGTTTCGGTGAAAAACTGTTTTTT
.	TRBV29-1	TRBJ1-2	.	14	CSAESGLQNYGYTF	TGCAGCGCAGAGTCGGGACTACAGAACTATGGCTACACCTTC
.	TRBV7-6	TRBJ2-1	TRBD2	18	CASSLAWGLAGSYNEQFF	TGTGCCAGCAGCTTAGCGTGGGGACTAGCGGGCTCCTACAATGAGCAGTTCTTC
.	TRBV28	TRBJ2-1	TRBD2	15	CASTGSGGTYNEQFF	TGTGCCAGCACAGGGTCGGGGGGGACCTACAATGAGCAGTTCTTC
.	TRBV2	TRBJ2-3	.	15	CASNPPGPSTDTQYF	TGTGCCAGCAACCCACCCGGACCTAGCACAGATACGCAGTATTTT
.	TRBV30	TRBJ2-5	.	14	CAWSVSGTQETQYF	TGTGCCTGGAGTGTTTCCGGAACCCAAGAGACCCAGTACTTC
.	TRBV7-9	TRBJ2-2	.	16	CASSPLYGLDTGELFF	TGTGCCAGCAGCCCTCTATATGGCCTCGACACCGGGGAGCTGTTTTTT
.	TRBV19	TRBJ1-1	.	11	CASTVGTEAFF	TGTGCCAGTACCGTGGGGACTGAAGCTTTCTTT
.	TRBV7-9	TRBJ2-2	TRBD2	16	CASSLGLAVNTGELFF	TGTGCCAGCAGCTTAGGGCTAGCGGTGAACACCGGGGAGCTGTTTTTT
once	TRBV13	TRBJ2-7	.	11	CASSLSYEQYF	TGTGCCAGCAGCTTGTCCTACGAGCAGTACTTC
.	TRBV27	TRBJ2-5	TRBD2	17	CASSFAASGGVWETQYF	TGTGCCAGCAGTTTCGCGGCTAGCGGGGGGGTATGGGAGACCCAGTACTTC
.	TRBV6-5	TRBJ1-5	TRBD1	14	CASSDRGNNQPQHF	TGTGCCAGCAGTGACAGGGGGAACAATCAGCCCCAGCATTTT
.	TRBV18	TRBJ2-3	TRBD1	15	CASSSGTGITDTQYF	TGTGCCAGCTCCTCCGGGACAGGGATTACAGATACGCAGTATTTT
.	TRBV2	TRBJ1-6	.	17	CASSTEQGSSYNSPLHF	TGTGCCAGCAGTACCGAGCAGGGCAGCTCCTATAATTCACCCCTCCACTTT
.	TRBV5-6	TRBJ1-1	.	14	CASSLHPDGTEAFF	TGTGCCAGCAGCTTGCACCCCGACGGAACTGAAGCTTTCTTT
.	TRBV5-1	TRBJ1-2	TRBD1	17	CASRFGKDRELSGGYTF	TGCGCCAGCAGATTCGGAAAAGACAGGGAACTTTCGGGTGGCTACACCTTC
.	TRBV7-2	TRBJ1-2	TRBD1	17	CASSLNGDRGQDYGYTF	TGTGCCAGCAGCTTAAATGGCGACAGGGGGCAGGACTATGGCTACACCTTC
.	TRBV4-2	TRBJ2-7	TRBD2	17	CASSQGSGGVSTYEQYF	TGTGCCAGCAGCCAAGGAAGCGGGGGGGTCTCAACCTACGAGCAGTACTTC
.	TRBV7-9	TRBJ2-3	TRBD1	14	CASSWDRGTDTQYF	TGTGCCAGCAGCTGGGACAGGGGGACAGATACGCAGTATTTT
.	TRBV30	TRBJ2-5	.	16	CAWSPAMGGLHETQYF	TGTGCCTGGAGTCCAGCAATGGGGGGGCTTCACGAGACCCAGTACTTC
.	TRBV19	TRBJ1-2	.	14	CASSIEGRDYGYTF	TGTGCCAGTAGTATTGAGGGGAGGGACTATGGCTACACCTTC
.	TRBV5-1	TRBJ2-5	.	14	CASSSRAVQETQYF	TGCGCCAGCAGCTCTCGTGCGGTCCAAGAGACCCAGTACTTC
.	TRBV29-1	TRBJ1-2	.	12	CSVDGLGYGYTF	TGCAGCGTTGACGGCCTTGGCTATGGCTACACCTTC
few	TRBV6-1	TRBJ1-1	.	10	CASSEDSTFF	TGTGCCAGCAGTGAAGACAGTACGTTCTTT
.	TRBV18	TRBJ2-7	TRBD1	15	CASSPPITGGHEQYF	TGTGCCAGCTCACCACCAATCACAGGGGGCCACGAGCAGTACTTC
.	TRBV19	TRBJ1-1	.	11	CASSMSREAFF	TGTGCCAGTAGTATGTCCCGAGAGGCTTTCTTT
.	TRBV5-1	TRBJ2-3	TRBD1	15	CASSFRTGVKDTQYF	TGCGCCAGCAGCTTTAGGACAGGGGTAAAAGATACGCAGTATTTT
.	TRBV4-1	TRBJ2-2	.	18	CASSQGAFGGANTGELFF	TGCGCCAGCAGCCAAGGCGCTTTTGGCGGCGCGAACACCGGGGAGCTGTTTTTT
.	TRBV30	TRBJ2-4	.	14	CAWNLDPRGDIQYF	TGTGCCTGGAACCTCGACCCGAGGGGAGACATTCAGTACTTC
.	TRBV5-8	TRBJ2-7	.	14	CASSLRQHSYEQYF	TGTGCCAGCAGCTTGCGGCAGCACTCCTACGAGCAGTACTTC
.	TRBV15	TRBJ1-3	.	15	CATSRDHPSGNTIYF	TGTGCCACCAGCAGAGATCACCCCTCTGGAAACACCATATATTTT
.	TRBV2	TRBJ1-5	.	18	CASSSALLIDGPNQPQHF	TGTGCCAGCAGTTCCGCCCTACTAATAGACGGCCCCAATCAGCCCCAGCATTTT
.	TRBV19	TRBJ1-1	.	14	CASSNPRPHTEAFF	TGTGCCAGTAGCAACCCCCGGCCCCACACTGAAGCTTTCTTT
.	TRBV5-8	TRBJ1-1	TRBD1	13	CASSLQGGAEAFF	TGTGCCAGCAGCTTGCAAGGGGGCGCTGAAGCTTTCTTT
once	TRBV6-5	TRBJ1-4	.	13	CASSYSGWEKLFF	TGTGCCAGCAGTTACTCTGGCTGGGAAAAACTGTTTTTT
.	TRBV7-9	TRBJ1-5	.	15	CASSSWDTIGEPQHF	TGTGCCAGCAGCTCATGGGACACCATTGGCGAGCCCCAGCATTTT
.	TRBV18	TRBJ2-3	TRBD2	16	CASSDRTSGRTDTQYF	TGTGCCAGCTCAGATCGGACTAGCGGACGCACAGATACGCAGTATTTT
.	TRBV4-2	TRBJ2-7	TRBD2	16	CASSQASGVRSYEQYF	TGTGCCAGCAGCCAGGCTAGCGGGGTAAGGTCCTACGAGCAGTACTTC
.	TRBV14	TRBJ2-7	.	19	CASSGRDRGIIGTTYEQYF	TGTGCCAGCAGCGGAAGGGATCGGGGTATTATCGGGACAACCTACGAGCAGTACTTC
.	TRBV7-9	TRBJ2-5	TRBD1	14	CASSFKGAKETQYF	TGTGCCAGCAGCTTTAAGGGGGCTAAAGAGACCCAGTACTTC
.	TRBV5-1	TRBJ2-5	.	13	CASSLAVQETQYF	TGCGCCAGCAGCTTGGCCGTACAAGAGACCCAGTACTTC
.	TRBV6-6	TRBJ2-5	.	11	CATRVRETQYF	TGTGCCACCAGGGTCCGAGAGACCCAGTACTTC
.	TRBV19	TRBJ1-2	.	15	CASSRGLGQAAGYAF	TGTGCCAGTAGTAGGGGGTTGGGGCAGGCGGCTGGCTACGCCTTC
.	TRBV5-6	TRBJ2-7	.	13	CASSFGTAYEQYF	TGTGCCAGCAGCTTCGGGACTGCCTACGAGCAGTACTTC
.	TRBV5-1	TRBJ2-5	TRBD2	16	CASSYPGLAGEETQYF	TGCGCCAGCAGCTACCCGGGACTAGCGGGAGAAGAGACCCAGTACTTC
.	TRBV19	TRBJ1-2	.	15	CASSPRPMFNYGYTF	TGTGCCAGTAGTCCCAGACCCATGTTTAACTATGGCTACACCTTC
once	TRBV27	TRBJ1-2	.	9	CARGQGYTF	TGTGCCAGGGGGCAAGGCTACACCTTC
.	TRBV5-1	TRBJ2-3	.	13	CASTQSGLDTQYF	TGCGCCAGCACCCAAAGCGGTTTAGATACGCAGTATTTT
.	TRBV9	TRBJ2-5	.	10	CASSQETQYF	TGTGCCAGCAGCCAAGAGACCCAGTACTTC
.	TRBV7-9	TRBJ2-5	.	14	CASSLVAAEETQYF	TGTGCCAGCAGCTTAGTGGCGGCGGAGGAGACCCAGTACTTC
.	TRBV5-3	TRBJ2-5	.	15	CARSLTRVGQETQYF	TGTGCCAGAAGCTTGACGAGGGTCGGGCAAGAGACCCAGTACTTC
.	TRBV4-1	TRBJ1-4	.	16	CASSQVESAWGEKLFF	TGCGCCAGCAGCCAAGTTGAGAGTGCATGGGGTGAAAAACTGTTTTTT
.	TRBV5-4	TRBJ1-1	.	12	CASSVSNTEAFF	TGTGCCAGCAGCGTGTCGAACACTGAAGCTTTCTTT
.	TRBV5-6	TRBJ2-7	.	13	CASSWFQTSMEYF	TGTGCCAGCAGCTGGTTCCAGACCAGCATGGAGTACTTC
.	TRBV4-3	TRBJ2-1	TRBD2	15	CASSQDGGGANEQFF	TGCGCCAGCAGCCAAGATGGCGGGGGGGCCAATGAGCAGTTCTTC
.	TRBV7-2	TRBJ2-5	.	15	CASSPLWPNAETQYF	TGTGCCAGCAGCCCGTTATGGCCCAATGCTGAGACCCAGTACTTC
.	TRBV27	TRBJ1-5	.	13	CASSLRRNQPQHF	TGTGCCAGCAGTTTGAGGAGGAATCAGCCCCAGCATTTT
.	TRBV2	TRBJ2-1	.	13	CASNPGEVNEQFF	TGTGCCAGCAATCCAGGGGAGGTCAATGAGCAGTTCTTC
.	TRBV20-1	TRBJ2-1	.	11	CSARDSHEQFF	TGCAGTGCTCGCGACAGTCATGAGCAGTTCTTC